Included here is one TCR beta chain sequence, with context. The assay was immunoSEQ multiplex PCR, and TCRdb's table has in-frame clones only and misses some. The repertoire holds approximately 80,000 clones, with around three quarters as singletons. This record comes from a study of blood T cell repertoires in COVID-19. Study summary: PBMCs, B-cell-depleted T cells, or T cells provided the cDNA or gDNA that made up the material.

This CDR3 spans 14 amino acids. CDR1 is GTSNPN and CDR2 is SVGIG in the germline V gene (reference sequence). V was pared by 3 bases and J by 7 bases, with 15 bases between. Sample: peripheral blood. V is TRBV30 and J is TRBJ1-4; a weak D match, TRBD1 (5 bases). This TCR was sampled from a middle-aged man with active or convalescent COVID-19. CDR3 sequence: CAWREGRLGEKLFF. The CDR3 DNA sequence: TGTGCCTGGAGGGAGGGGAGGTTGGGTGAAAAACTGTTTTTT.